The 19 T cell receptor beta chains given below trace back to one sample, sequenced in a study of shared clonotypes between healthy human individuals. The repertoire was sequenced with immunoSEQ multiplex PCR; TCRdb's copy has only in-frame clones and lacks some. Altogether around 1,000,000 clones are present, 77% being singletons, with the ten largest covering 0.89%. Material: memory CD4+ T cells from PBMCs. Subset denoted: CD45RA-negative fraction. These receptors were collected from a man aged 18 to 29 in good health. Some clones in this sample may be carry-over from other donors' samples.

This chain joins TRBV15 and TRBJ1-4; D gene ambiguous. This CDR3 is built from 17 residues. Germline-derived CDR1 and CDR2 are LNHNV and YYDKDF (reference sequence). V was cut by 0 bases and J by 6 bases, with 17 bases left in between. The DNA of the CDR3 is TGTGCCACCAGCAGAGATATATCACTGAGAGGCGATGAAAAACTGTTTTTT. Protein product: CATSRDISLRGDEKLFF.

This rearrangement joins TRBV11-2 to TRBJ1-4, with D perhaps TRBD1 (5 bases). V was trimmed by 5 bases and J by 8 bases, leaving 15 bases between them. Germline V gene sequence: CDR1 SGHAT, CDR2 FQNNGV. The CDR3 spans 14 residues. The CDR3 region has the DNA TGTGCCAGCAGCCCCCGTCAGGGCGGGGAAAAACTGTTTTTT. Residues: CASSPRQGGEKLFF.

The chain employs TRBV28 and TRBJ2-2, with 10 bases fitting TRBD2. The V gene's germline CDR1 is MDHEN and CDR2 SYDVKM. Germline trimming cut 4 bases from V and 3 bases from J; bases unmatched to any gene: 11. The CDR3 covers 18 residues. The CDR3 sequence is CASSSPSSSGSHTGELFF. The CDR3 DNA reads TGTGCCAGCAGTTCCCCCTCCTCTAGCGGGAGCCACACCGGGGAGCTGTTTTTT.

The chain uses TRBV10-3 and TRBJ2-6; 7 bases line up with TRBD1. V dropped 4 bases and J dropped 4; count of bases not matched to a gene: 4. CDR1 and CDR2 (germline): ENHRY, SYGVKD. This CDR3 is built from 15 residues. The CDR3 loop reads CAISVRGPGANVLTF. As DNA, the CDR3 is TGTGCCATCAGTGTGAGGGGGCCCGGGGCCAACGTCCTGACTTTC.

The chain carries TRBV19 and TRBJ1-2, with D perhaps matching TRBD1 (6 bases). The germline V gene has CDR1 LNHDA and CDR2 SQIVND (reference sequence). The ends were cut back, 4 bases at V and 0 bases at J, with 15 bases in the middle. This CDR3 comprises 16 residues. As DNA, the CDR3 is TGTGCCAGTAGTAATAGCTGGACAGCTGCTAACTATGGCTACACCTTC. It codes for CASSNSWTAANYGYTF.

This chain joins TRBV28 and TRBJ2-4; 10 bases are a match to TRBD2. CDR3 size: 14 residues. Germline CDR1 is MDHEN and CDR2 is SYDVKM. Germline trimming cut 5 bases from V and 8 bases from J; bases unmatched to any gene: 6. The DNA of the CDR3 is TGTGCCAGCAGTCGGCTAGCGGGAGCGGACATTCAGTACTTC. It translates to CASSRLAGADIQYF. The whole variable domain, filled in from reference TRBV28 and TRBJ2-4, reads DVKVTQSSRYLVKRTGEKVFLECVQDMDHENMFWYRQDPGLGLRLIYFSYDVKMKEKGDIPEGYSVSREKKERFSLILESASTNQTSMYLCASSRLAGADIQYFGAGTRLSVL.

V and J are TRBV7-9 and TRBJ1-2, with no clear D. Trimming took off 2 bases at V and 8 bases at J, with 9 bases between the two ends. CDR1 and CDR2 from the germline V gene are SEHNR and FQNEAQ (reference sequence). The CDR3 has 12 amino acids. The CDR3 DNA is TGTGCCAGCAGCTTAAGCCGTGGGGGCTACACCTTC. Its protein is CASSLSRGGYTF.

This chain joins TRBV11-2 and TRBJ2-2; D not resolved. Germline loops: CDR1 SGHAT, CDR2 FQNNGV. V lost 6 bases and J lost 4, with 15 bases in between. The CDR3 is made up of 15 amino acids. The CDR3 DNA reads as TGTGCCAGCAGATGGGGTGTTCGCAGCACCGGGGAGCTGTTTTTT. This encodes CASRWGVRSTGELFF.

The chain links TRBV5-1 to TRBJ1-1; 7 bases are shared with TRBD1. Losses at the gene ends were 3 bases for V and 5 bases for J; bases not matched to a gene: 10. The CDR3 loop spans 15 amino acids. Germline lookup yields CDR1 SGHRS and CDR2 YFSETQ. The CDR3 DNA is TGCGCCAGCAGCTCAGACAGGACAGGAACAACTGAAGCTTTCTTT. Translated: CASSSDRTGTTEAFF.

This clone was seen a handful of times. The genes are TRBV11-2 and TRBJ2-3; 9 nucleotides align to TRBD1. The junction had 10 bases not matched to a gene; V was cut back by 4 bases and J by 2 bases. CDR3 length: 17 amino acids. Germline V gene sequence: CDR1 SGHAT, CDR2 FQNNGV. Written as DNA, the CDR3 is TGTGCCAGCAGCTCGGGACAGGGATCATTCCCCACAGATACGCAGTATTTT. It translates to CASSSGQGSFPTDTQYF.

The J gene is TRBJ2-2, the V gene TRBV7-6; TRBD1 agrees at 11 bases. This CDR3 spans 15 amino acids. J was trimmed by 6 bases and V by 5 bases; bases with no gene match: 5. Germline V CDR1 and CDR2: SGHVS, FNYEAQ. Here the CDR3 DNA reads TGTGCCAGCAGCAACCGGGACAGGGGGGCCGGGGAGCTGTTTTTT. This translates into CASSNRDRGAGELFF.

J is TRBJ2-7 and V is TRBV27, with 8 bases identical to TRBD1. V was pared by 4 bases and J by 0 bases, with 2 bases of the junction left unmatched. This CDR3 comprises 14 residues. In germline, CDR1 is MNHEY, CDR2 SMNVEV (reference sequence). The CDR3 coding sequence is TGTGCCAGCAGTTGGGACAGGAGCTCCTACGAGCAGTACTTC. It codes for CASSWDRSSYEQYF.

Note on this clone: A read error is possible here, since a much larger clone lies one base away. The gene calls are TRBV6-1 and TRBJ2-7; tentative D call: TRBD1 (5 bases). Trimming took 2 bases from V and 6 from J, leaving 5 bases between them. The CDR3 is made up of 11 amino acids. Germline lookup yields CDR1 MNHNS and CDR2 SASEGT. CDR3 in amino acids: CASSETGEQYF. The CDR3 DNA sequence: TGTGCCAGCAGTGAAACAGGCGAGCAGTACTTC.

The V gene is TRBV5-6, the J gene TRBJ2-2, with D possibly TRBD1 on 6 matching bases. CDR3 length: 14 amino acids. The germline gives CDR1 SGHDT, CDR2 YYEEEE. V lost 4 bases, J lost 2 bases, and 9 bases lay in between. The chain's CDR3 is CASSVDSNTGELFF. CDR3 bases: TGTGCCAGCAGCGTGGACAGCAACACCGGGGAGCTGTTTTTT.

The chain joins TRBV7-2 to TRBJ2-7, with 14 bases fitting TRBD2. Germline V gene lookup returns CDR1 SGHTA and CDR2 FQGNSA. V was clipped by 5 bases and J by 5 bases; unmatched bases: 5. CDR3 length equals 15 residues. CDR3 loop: CASSGVGLAGDEQYF. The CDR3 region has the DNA TGTGCCAGCAGCGGCGTGGGACTAGCGGGAGACGAGCAGTACTTC.

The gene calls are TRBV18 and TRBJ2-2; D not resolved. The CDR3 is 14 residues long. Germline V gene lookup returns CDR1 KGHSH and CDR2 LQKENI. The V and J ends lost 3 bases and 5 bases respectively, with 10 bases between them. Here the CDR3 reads CASSPSAITGELFF. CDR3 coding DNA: TGTGCCAGCTCACCTTCCGCTATTACCGGGGAGCTGTTTTTT.

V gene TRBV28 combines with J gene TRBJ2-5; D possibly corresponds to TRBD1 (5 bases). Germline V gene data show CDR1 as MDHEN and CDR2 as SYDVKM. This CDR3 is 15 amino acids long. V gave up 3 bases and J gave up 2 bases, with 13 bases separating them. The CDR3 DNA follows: TGTGCCAGCAGTTTCACCACTCCAGGGCAAGAGACCCAGTACTTC. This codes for CASSFTTPGQETQYF. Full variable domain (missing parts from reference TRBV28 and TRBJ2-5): DVKVTQSSRYLVKRTGEKVFLECVQDMDHENMFWYRQDPGLGLRLIYFSYDVKMKEKGDIPEGYSVSREKKERFSLILESASTNQTSMYLCASSFTTPGQETQYFGPGTRLLVL.

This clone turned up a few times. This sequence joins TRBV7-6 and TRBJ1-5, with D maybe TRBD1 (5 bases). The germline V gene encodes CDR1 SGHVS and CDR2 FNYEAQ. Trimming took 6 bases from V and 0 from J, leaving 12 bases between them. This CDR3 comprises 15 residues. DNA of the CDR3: TGTGCCAGCAGTCCGGACACGTATAGCAATCAGCCCCAGCATTTT. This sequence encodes CASSPDTYSNQPQHF.

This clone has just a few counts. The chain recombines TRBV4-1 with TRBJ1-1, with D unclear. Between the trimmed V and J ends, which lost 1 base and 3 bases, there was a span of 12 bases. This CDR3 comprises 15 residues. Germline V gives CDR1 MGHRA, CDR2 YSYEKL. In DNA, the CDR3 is TGCGCCAGCAGCCAAGCATTATCCACTTACACTGAAGCTTTCTTT. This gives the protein CASSQALSTYTEAFF.